Below are 31 T cell receptor beta chains sequenced from a single sample in a study of T cells after yellow fever vaccination. MiXCR, applied by TCRdb to the 5' RACE reads, yields one record per CDR3 protein. The sample has a few hundred thousand distinct CDR3 sequences; approximately 13% are singletons. The sequenced sample was CD4+ T cells sorted from PBMCs, obtained 45 days after the yellow fever booster vaccination. These receptors came from a man aged 25-40 years who received the YFV17D yellow fever vaccine.

This clonotype has a count of ten or more. The rearrangement links TRBV25-1 to TRBJ1-3; 7 bases are a match to TRBD1. The CDR3 spans 16 residues. Germline V lookup: CDR1 MGHDK, CDR2 SYGVNS. With 1 base clipped from V and 4 bases from J, the junction kept 7 bases outside the gene matches. CDR3 sequence: CASSESRGTVGNTIYF. The CDR3 nucleotides are TGTGCCAGCAGTGAATCCAGGGGGACAGTCGGAAACACCATATATTTT.

Only a few counts were recorded for this clonotype. The rearrangement uses TRBV3-1 and TRBJ1-1; 8 nucleotides agree with TRBD1. The junction had 5 bases not matched to a gene; V was cut back by 1 base and J by 4 bases. Germline V gives CDR1 LGHDT, CDR2 YNNKEL (reference sequence). The CDR3 sequence is 15 residues long. CDR3 coding DNA: TGTGCCAGCAGCCAAGCCGGACAGGGCGGCACTGAAGCTTTCTTT. Amino acid sequence: CASSQAGQGGTEAFF.

The rearrangement links TRBV6-4 to TRBJ2-1; 9 bases align to TRBD2. The J segment lost 5 bases and the V segment lost 3 bases, leaving 5 bases of the junction unmatched. Germline lookup yields CDR1 MRHNA and CDR2 SNTAGT. The CDR3 runs 15 residues. The CDR3 protein is CASSEVASGNNEQFF. As DNA, the CDR3 is TGTGCCAGCAGTGAGGTTGCTAGCGGGAACAATGAGCAGTTCTTC.

Only a few counts were recorded for this clonotype. The chain recombines TRBV7-9 with TRBJ2-1; 7 bases fit TRBD1. This CDR3 is 13 amino acids long. V gave up 7 bases and J gave up 2 bases; unmatched junction bases: 2. Germline-derived CDR1 and CDR2 are SEHNR and FQNEAQ (reference sequence). CDR3 amino acids: CASTTGAYNEQFF. CDR3 coding DNA: TGTGCCAGCACTACAGGGGCCTACAATGAGCAGTTCTTC. The entire variable domain, with the rest obtained from reference TRBV7-9 and TRBJ2-1, is as follows: DTGVSQNPRHKITKRGQNVTFRCDPISEHNRLYWYRQTLGQGPEFLTYFQNEAQLEKSRLLSDRFSAERPKGSFSTLEIQRTEQGDSAMYLCASTTGAYNEQFFGPGTRLTVL.

The chain couples TRBV20-1 to TRBJ2-5, with D perhaps being TRBD1 or TRBD2 (5 bases each). The CDR3 length is 13 residues. Trimming pared 1 base from V and 5 bases from J, leaving 11 bases between. The germline V gene encodes CDR1 DFQATT and CDR2 SNEGSKA (reference sequence). The CDR3 loop is CSARGGGRETQYF. The CDR3, as DNA: TGCAGTGCTAGAGGTGGGGGACGGGAGACCCAGTACTTC.

A few counts support this clonotype. This chain uses TRBV20-1 with TRBJ2-2; 7 bases are a match to TRBD1. Trimming took 3 bases from V and 6 from J; bases not matched to a gene: 7. The length of the CDR3 is 14 residues. Germline V CDR1 and CDR2: DFQATT, SNEGSKA (reference sequence). The CDR3 coding sequence is TGCAGTGCTAGGCCGGGACAGTGGTCCGGGGAGCTGTTTTTT. Protein product: CSARPGQWSGELFF.

This chain connects TRBV15 to TRBJ2-5, with 7 bases that match TRBD1. The V gene end was trimmed by 1 base and the J gene end by 1 base; junction bases not matched to a gene: 6. CDR1 is LNHNV and CDR2 is YYDKDF in the germline V gene (reference sequence). The CDR3 has 16 residues. CDR3 residues: CATSRGLGQAQETQYF. CDR3 sequence (DNA): TGTGCCACCAGCAGAGGGCTCGGACAGGCCCAAGAGACCCAGTACTTC.

This clonotype was detected only a few times. This chain uses TRBV20-1 with TRBJ2-3; TRBD1 might be the D (5 bases). The CDR3 has 15 amino acids. The germline V gene has CDR1 DFQATT and CDR2 SNEGSKA (reference sequence). Trimming pared 5 bases from V and 0 bases from J, leaving 15 bases between. The CDR3 DNA sequence: TGCAGTGCTCTGGTTGGGGCGTTCAGCACAGATACGCAGTATTTT. Translating gives CSALVGAFSTDTQYF.

This clonotype was counted only a few times. This rearrangement joins TRBV7-2 to TRBJ2-1; 7 bases are shared with TRBD1. The CDR3 spans 16 residues. The V segment lost 1 base and the J segment 3 bases; nucleotides outside the gene matches: 6. Per the germline V gene, CDR1 is SGHTA and CDR2 is FQGNSA. The CDR3 region is CASSLGLGDSYNEQFF. The CDR3 nucleotides are TGTGCCAGCAGCTTAGGCCTTGGGGACAGCTACAATGAGCAGTTCTTC.

This clonotype was counted a few times. The chain uses TRBV29-1 and TRBJ2-7; the D gene is possibly TRBD1 (5 bases). With 5 bases removed from V and 4 bases from J, the gap between germline ends came to 12 bases. This CDR3 region has 12 residues. CDR1 and CDR2 (germline): SQVTM, ANQGSEA. CDR3 in DNA: TGCAGCGTTCGAAGGGGCCCATACGAGCAGTACTTC. This encodes CSVRRGPYEQYF.

This clonotype turned up a few times. The gene calls are TRBV3-1 and TRBJ2-1, with 7 bases identical to TRBD2. Germline V gene data show CDR1 as LGHDT and CDR2 as YNNKEL (reference sequence). V lost 1 base, J lost 0 bases, and 0 bases stayed unmatched. The CDR3 runs 15 residues. Here the CDR3 reads CASSQGTSSYNEQFF. The CDR3 DNA reads as TGTGCCAGCAGCCAAGGGACTAGCTCCTACAATGAGCAGTTCTTC.

This clonotype was seen more than once but under ten times. The chain combines TRBV7-2 with TRBJ2-1; 9 bases align to TRBD1. Looked up from germline, CDR1 is SGHTA and CDR2 is FQGNSA. Trimming at V came to 2 bases and at J to 4 bases, leaving 6 bases not matched to a gene. This CDR3 region has 16 residues. CDR3 loop: CASSLMGDRAYNEQFF. CDR3 DNA: TGTGCCAGCAGCTTAATGGGGGACAGGGCTTACAATGAGCAGTTCTTC.

This clonotype showed up many times. V gene TRBV5-1 combines with J gene TRBJ2-1, with TRBD2 identical over 12 bases. V lost 4 bases and J lost 6; bases outside the gene matches: 5. The CDR3 consists of 15 residues. The germline V gene encodes CDR1 SGHRS and CDR2 YFSETQ. CDR3 coding DNA: TGCGCCAGCAGCCCCGGACTAGCGGGACGCAATGAGCAGTTCTTC. Protein product: CASSPGLAGRNEQFF.

The J gene is TRBJ2-5, the V gene TRBV5-6, with 12 bases identical to TRBD1. The V gene's germline CDR1 is SGHDT and CDR2 YYEEEE. The CDR3 has 14 residues. V was pared by 5 bases and J by 7 bases, with 6 bases of the junction left unmatched. The CDR3 here is CASRGQGAVRTQYF. The CDR3 bases are TGTGCCAGCAGGGGACAGGGGGCGGTAAGGACCCAGTACTTC.

Ten or more counts support this clonotype. The V call is TRBV7-8, the J call TRBJ2-5; 7 bases are a match to TRBD2. The CDR3 extends over 17 amino acids. With V trimmed by 1 base and J by 4 bases, 12 bases remained unmatched. CDR1 is SGHVS and CDR2 is FQNEAQ in the germline V gene. As DNA, the CDR3 is TGTGCCAGCAGCTTAGGGGGCGGGAGAGGGTCCGGAGAGACCCAGTACTTC. Translation gives CASSLGGGRGSGETQYF.

The chain couples TRBV3-1 to TRBJ2-7; D is unclear. CDR1 is LGHDT, CDR2 YNNKEL, per germline (reference sequence). CDR3 length: 15 amino acids. Between the trimmed V and J ends, which lost 7 bases and 3 bases, there was a span of 19 bases. This CDR3 reads CASTPSTGWLYEQYF. As DNA, the CDR3 is TGTGCCAGCACCCCTTCGACCGGGTGGCTCTACGAGCAGTACTTC.

A few counts support this clonotype. The chain joins TRBV20-1 to TRBJ2-5, with 11 bases lining up with TRBD1. Germline CDR1 and CDR2: DFQATT and SNEGSKA (reference sequence). This CDR3 has 14 residues. The V gene end was trimmed by 4 bases and the J gene end by 5 bases; junction bases not matched to a gene: 6. The CDR3 loop reads CSAKWDRGLETQYF. The CDR3 region has the DNA TGCAGTGCTAAGTGGGACAGGGGGTTGGAGACCCAGTACTTC.

This clonotype was observed a handful of times. The chain couples TRBV5-1 to TRBJ2-7, with D possibly TRBD2 on 5 matching bases. The CDR3 length is 15 residues. V was trimmed by 6 bases and J by 2 bases, leaving 18 bases between them. Germline V gene lookup returns CDR1 SGHRS and CDR2 YFSETQ. CDR3 sequence: CASKLEVSIPYEQYF. The CDR3 region has the DNA TGCGCCAGCAAGTTGGAGGTTTCAATCCCCTACGAGCAGTACTTC.

This chain uses TRBV5-5 with TRBJ2-1; 7 bases are shared with TRBD2. This CDR3 contains 15 residues. Germline-derived CDR1 and CDR2 are SGHKS and YYEKEE (reference sequence). J lost 1 base, V lost 6 bases, and 7 bases had no gene match. This CDR3 is CASIIGEGSYNEQFF. In DNA, the CDR3 is TGTGCCAGCATCATAGGGGAGGGGTCCTACAATGAGCAGTTCTTC.

The chain recombines TRBV12-3 or TRBV12-4 with TRBJ2-5; D unclear. The CDR3 loop spans 13 amino acids. V lost 3 bases, J lost 7 bases, and 12 bases lay in between. The CDR3: CASSFSDGLTQYF. The CDR3 region has the DNA TGTGCCAGCAGTTTTTCCGACGGGCTGACCCAGTACTTC.

The rearrangement joins TRBV3-1 to TRBJ2-6; TRBD1 agrees at 7 bases. The CDR3 length is 17 residues. In germline, CDR1 is LGHDT, CDR2 YNNKEL (reference sequence). Trimming cost V 1 base and J 0 bases; bases outside gene matches: 3. CDR3 DNA: TGTGCCAGCAGCCAAGGATACAGGGGCTCTGGGGCCAACGTCCTGACTTTC. Translation: CASSQGYRGSGANVLTF.

The V call is TRBV30, the J call TRBJ1-5; a weak D match, TRBD1 (6 bases). The CDR3 loop spans 13 amino acids. Trimming took 3 bases from V and 7 from J, leaving 13 bases between them. Germline-derived CDR1 and CDR2 are GTSNPN and SVGIG (reference sequence). The CDR3 spells CAWRPKGGQPQHF. CDR3 nucleotides: TGTGCCTGGAGACCGAAGGGGGGGCAGCCCCAGCATTTT. The full variable domain, its missing parts supplied by reference TRBV30 and TRBJ1-5, is SQTIHQWPATLVQPVGSPLSLECTVEGTSNPNLYWYRQAAGRGLQLLFYSVGIGQISSEVPQNLSASRPQDRQFILSSKKLLLSDSGFYLCAWRPKGGQPQHFGDGTRLSIL.

The genes are TRBV5-1 and TRBJ2-5; weak D call: TRBD1 (6 bases). The CDR3 is made up of 15 amino acids. Germline-derived CDR1 and CDR2 are SGHRS and YFSETQ. V lost 4 bases and J 1 base, leaving 14 bases between the germline ends. CDR3 sequence reads: CASSLLTGSQETQYF. The CDR3 DNA sequence: TGCGCCAGCAGCCTGCTGACAGGAAGCCAAGAGACCCAGTACTTC.

In its sample, this clonotype was seen many times. The CDR3 DNA reads as TGTGCCAGCACGGAGGGGACTAGCGGTTCCTACGAGCAGTACTTC. Residues: CASTEGTSGSYEQYF. The chain is built from TRBV14 and TRBJ2-7, with TRBD2 identical over 11 bases. The CDR3 runs to 15 residues. V was clipped by 7 bases and J by 1 base; unmatched bases: 6. CDR1 SGHDN and CDR2 FVKESK come from the germline V gene.

This clonotype was seen repeatedly, ten times or more. This chain joins TRBV9 and TRBJ1-2, with D possibly being TRBD1 (6 bases). The ends were cut back, 4 bases at V and 4 bases at J, with 14 bases in the middle. Germline CDR1 and CDR2: SGDLS and YYNGEE. The CDR3 length is 14 residues. CDR3: CASSPTGQSYGYTF. CDR3 nucleotides: TGTGCCAGCAGCCCTACCGGACAGAGCTATGGCTACACCTTC.

Only a few counts were recorded for this clonotype. The V call is TRBV7-2, the J call TRBJ1-3; no firm D call. This CDR3 region has 16 residues. Trimming shortened V by 2 bases and J by 0 bases, and 11 bases separated the two germline ends. The germline gives CDR1 SGHTA, CDR2 FQGNSA. The CDR3 DNA is TGTGCCAGCAGCTTATTCGGGCCACTCTCTGGAAACACCATATATTTT. Protein: CASSLFGPLSGNTIYF.

This clonotype was observed a few times. The chain uses TRBV5-1 and TRBJ1-4; no clear D gene. The CDR3 runs 12 residues. CDR1 and CDR2 (germline): SGHRS, YFSETQ. V lost 0 bases to trimming and J lost 8 bases, with 5 bases between them. The CDR3 spells CASSLVGEKLFF. The DNA for the CDR3 is TGCGCCAGCAGCTTGGTGGGGGAAAAACTGTTTTTT.

This clonotype was counted many times. The chain uses TRBV5-1 and TRBJ2-4; perhaps TRBD2 as D (6 bases). Germline CDR1 is SGHRS and CDR2 is YFSETQ. Trimming took 0 bases from V and 6 from J, leaving 16 bases between them. This CDR3 region has 16 residues. In nucleotides, the CDR3 is TGCGCCAGCAGCTTGGCCGGGCAGGGAGGCCGAAACATTCAGTACTTC. Encoded protein: CASSLAGQGGRNIQYF.

This rearrangement joins TRBV12-3 or TRBV12-4 to TRBJ1-3; perhaps TRBD1 as D (6 bases). The CDR3 has 15 residues. Trimming took 6 bases from V and 4 from J, leaving 16 bases between them. The CDR3 DNA is TGTGCCAGCAGCTTGTCCACAGGGAGCGGAAACACCATATATTTT. Protein: CASSLSTGSGNTIYF.

The chain employs TRBV7-2 and TRBJ2-3; 8 nucleotides line up with TRBD2. CDR1 and CDR2 from the germline V gene are SGHTA and FQGNSA. V gave up 5 bases and J gave up 2 bases; unmatched junction bases: 3. This CDR3 contains 14 residues. The CDR3 spells CASSRLAFTDTQYF. CDR3 nucleotide sequence: TGTGCCAGCAGCCGACTAGCGTTCACAGATACGCAGTATTTT.

This clonotype appeared a few times. This sequence joins TRBV20-1 and TRBJ2-5, with 10 bases that match TRBD2. The CDR3 runs 15 residues. The V gene end was trimmed by 4 bases and the J gene end by 2 bases; junction bases not matched to a gene: 7. Germline CDR1 and CDR2: DFQATT and SNEGSKA (reference sequence). The CDR3 nucleotides read TGCAGTGCTATTGTGACTAGCGGGTTACAAGAGACCCAGTACTTC. It specifies CSAIVTSGLQETQYF.